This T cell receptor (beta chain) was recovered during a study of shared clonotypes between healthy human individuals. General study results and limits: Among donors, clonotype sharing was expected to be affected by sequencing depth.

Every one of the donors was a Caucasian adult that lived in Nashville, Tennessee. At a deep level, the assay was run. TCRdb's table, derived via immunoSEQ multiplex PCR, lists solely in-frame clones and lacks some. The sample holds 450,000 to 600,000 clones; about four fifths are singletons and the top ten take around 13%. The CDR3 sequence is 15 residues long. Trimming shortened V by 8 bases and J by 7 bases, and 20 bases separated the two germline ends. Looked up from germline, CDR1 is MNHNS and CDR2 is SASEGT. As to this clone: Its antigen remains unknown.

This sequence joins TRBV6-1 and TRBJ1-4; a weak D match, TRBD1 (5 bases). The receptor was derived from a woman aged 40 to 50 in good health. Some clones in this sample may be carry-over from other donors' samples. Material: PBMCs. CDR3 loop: CASLSDEGAGEKLFF. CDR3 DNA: TGTGCCAGCTTAAGTGATGAAGGGGCGGGTGAAAAACTGTTTTTT.